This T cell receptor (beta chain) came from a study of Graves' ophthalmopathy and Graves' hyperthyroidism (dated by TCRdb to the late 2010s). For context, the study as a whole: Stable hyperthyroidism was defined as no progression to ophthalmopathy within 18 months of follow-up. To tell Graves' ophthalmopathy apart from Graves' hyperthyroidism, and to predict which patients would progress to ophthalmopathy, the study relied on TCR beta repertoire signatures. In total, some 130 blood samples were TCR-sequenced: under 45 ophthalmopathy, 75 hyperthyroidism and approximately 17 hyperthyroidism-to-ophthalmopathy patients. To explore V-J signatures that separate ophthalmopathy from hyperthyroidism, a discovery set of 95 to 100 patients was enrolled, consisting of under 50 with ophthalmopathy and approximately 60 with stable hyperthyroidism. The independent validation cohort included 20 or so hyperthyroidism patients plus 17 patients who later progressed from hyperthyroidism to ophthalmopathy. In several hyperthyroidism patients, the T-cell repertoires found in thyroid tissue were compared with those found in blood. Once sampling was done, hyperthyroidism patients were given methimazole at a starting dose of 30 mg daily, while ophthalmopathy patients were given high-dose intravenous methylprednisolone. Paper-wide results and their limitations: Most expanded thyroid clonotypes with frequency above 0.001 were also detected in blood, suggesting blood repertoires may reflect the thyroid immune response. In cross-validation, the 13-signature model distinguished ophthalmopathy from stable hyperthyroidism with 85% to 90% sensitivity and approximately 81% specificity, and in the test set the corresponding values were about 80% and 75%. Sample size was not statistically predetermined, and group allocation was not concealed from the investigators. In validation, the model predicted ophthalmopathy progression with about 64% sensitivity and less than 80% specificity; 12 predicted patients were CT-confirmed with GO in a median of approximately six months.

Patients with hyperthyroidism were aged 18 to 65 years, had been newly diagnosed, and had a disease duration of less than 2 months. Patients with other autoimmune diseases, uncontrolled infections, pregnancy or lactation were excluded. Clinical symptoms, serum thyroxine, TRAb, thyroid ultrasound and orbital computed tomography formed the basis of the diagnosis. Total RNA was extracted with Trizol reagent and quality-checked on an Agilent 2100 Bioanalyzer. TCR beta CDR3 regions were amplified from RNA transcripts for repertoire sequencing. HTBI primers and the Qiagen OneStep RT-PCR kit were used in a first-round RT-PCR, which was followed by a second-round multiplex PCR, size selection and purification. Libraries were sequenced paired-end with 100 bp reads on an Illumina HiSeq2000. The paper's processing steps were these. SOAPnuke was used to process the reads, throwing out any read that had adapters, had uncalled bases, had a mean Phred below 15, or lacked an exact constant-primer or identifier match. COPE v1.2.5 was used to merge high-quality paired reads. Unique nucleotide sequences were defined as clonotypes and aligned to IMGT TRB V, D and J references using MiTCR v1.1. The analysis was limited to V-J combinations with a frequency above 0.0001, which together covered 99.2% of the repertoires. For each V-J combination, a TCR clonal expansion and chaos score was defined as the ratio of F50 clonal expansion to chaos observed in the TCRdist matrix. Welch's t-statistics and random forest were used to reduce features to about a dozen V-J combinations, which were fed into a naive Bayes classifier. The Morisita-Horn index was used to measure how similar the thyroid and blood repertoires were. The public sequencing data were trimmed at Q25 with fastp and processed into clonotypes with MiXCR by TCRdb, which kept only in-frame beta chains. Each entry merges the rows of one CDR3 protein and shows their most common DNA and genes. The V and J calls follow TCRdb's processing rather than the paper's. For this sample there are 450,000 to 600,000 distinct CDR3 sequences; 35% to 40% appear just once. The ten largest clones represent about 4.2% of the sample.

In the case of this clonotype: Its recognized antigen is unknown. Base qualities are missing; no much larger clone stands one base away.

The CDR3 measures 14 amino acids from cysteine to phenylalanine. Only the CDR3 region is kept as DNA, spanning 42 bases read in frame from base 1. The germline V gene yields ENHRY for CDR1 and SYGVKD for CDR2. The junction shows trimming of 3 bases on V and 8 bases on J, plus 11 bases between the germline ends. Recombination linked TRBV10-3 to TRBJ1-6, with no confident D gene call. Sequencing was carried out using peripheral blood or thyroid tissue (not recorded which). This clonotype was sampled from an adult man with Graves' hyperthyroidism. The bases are TGTGCCATCAGTGACACCGGGAGGGATTCACCCCTCCACTTT. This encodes CAISDTGRDSPLHF.